These 8 T cell receptor beta chains originate from one sample sequenced in a study of shared clonotypes between healthy human individuals. The assay was immunoSEQ multiplex PCR, and TCRdb's table has in-frame clones only and misses some. There are approximately 2.1 million clones in the sample; 85% to 95% occur only once, and 0.39% lies in the top ten. The specimen sequenced was naive CD4+ T cells from PBMCs. Noted subset: CD45RA+ positively selected. Every receptor here comes from a man aged 18 to 29 in good health. Some clones in this sample may be carry-over from other donors' samples.

This clone has just one count. The same CDR3 can be traced to other DNA sequences in this sample. The chain couples TRBV2 to TRBJ1-4, with a possible D match to TRBD1 (5 bases). Germline assignment: CDR1 SNHLY and CDR2 FYNNEI. The CDR3 is 15 amino acids. The V end was cut by 4 bases, the J end by 4 bases, with 13 bases between. The CDR3 sequence: CASSAFGGGNEKLFF. CDR3 bases: TGTGCCAGCAGTGCTTTTGGGGGAGGTAATGAAAAACTGTTTTTT.

The chain employs TRBV7-2 and TRBJ2-7; 8 bases align to TRBD1. The CDR3 loop spans 14 amino acids. V lost 5 bases, J lost 2 bases, and 5 bases stayed unmatched. The V gene's germline CDR1 is SGHTA and CDR2 FQGNSA. The CDR3 DNA sequence: TGTGCCAGCAGCGTTAGGGACAGGACCTACGAGCAGTACTTC. As protein: CASSVRDRTYEQYF.

The CDR3 is CASSLVGSYNSPLHF. The CDR3 DNA reads as TGTGCCAGCAGCTTGGTCGGCAGCTATAATTCACCCCTCCACTTT. The gene calls are TRBV7-2 and TRBJ1-6; D is unclear. The CDR3 totals 15 residues. The germline V and J ends were trimmed by 3 bases and 3 bases, with 9 bases remaining between them. Germline CDR1 is SGHTA and CDR2 is FQGNSA.

The chain uses TRBV7-2 and TRBJ1-2; D call uncertain. V dropped 2 bases and J dropped 4 bases, with 11 bases sitting between them. The CDR3 runs 14 residues. CDR1 and CDR2 from the germline V gene are SGHTA and FQGNSA. The CDR3 bases are TGTGCCAGCAGCTTACTCCTTCGCAGCTATGGCTACACCTTC. Residues: CASSLLLRSYGYTF.

J is TRBJ2-7 and V is TRBV5-1; D remains ambiguous. V was clipped by 2 bases and J by 3 bases, with 6 bases between them. The CDR3 runs 12 residues. Germline CDR1 reads SGHRS; CDR2 reads YFSETQ. CDR3 in DNA: TGCGCCAGCAGCTTTGAAGACTACGAGCAGTACTTC. Its protein is CASSFEDYEQYF.

This clone was seen once. The J gene is TRBJ2-1, the V gene TRBV5-1, with 14 bases fitting TRBD2. Germline lookup yields CDR1 SGHRS and CDR2 YFSETQ. Trimming cost V 3 bases and J 3 bases; bases outside gene matches: 5. The CDR3 covers 17 residues. The CDR3 DNA sequence: TGCGCCAGCAGCTGGGGACTAGCGGGAGAGAGCTACAATGAGCAGTTCTTC. Encoded protein: CASSWGLAGESYNEQFF.

This chain connects TRBV19 to TRBJ2-2, with D perhaps matching TRBD1 or TRBD2 (5 bases each). V gave up 3 bases and J gave up 4 bases, with 12 bases separating them. CDR1 LNHDA and CDR2 SQIVND come from the germline V gene (reference sequence). CDR3 size: 15 residues. The CDR3, as DNA: TGTGCCAGTAGTATCCGGGGCGCGGGCACCGGGGAGCTGTTTTTT. It codes for CASSIRGAGTGELFF.

V usage is TRBV5-4 and J usage is TRBJ2-4, with TRBD2 identical over 7 bases. After removal of 0 bases from V and 0 bases from J, the junction contained 3 bases not matched to a gene. Germline V gene data show CDR1 as SGHNT and CDR2 as YYREEE (reference sequence). The CDR3 length is 16 residues. The CDR3 DNA sequence: TGTGCCAGCAGCTTGGCCACGGGGGGAGCCAAAAACATTCAGTACTTC. Protein product: CASSLATGGAKNIQYF.